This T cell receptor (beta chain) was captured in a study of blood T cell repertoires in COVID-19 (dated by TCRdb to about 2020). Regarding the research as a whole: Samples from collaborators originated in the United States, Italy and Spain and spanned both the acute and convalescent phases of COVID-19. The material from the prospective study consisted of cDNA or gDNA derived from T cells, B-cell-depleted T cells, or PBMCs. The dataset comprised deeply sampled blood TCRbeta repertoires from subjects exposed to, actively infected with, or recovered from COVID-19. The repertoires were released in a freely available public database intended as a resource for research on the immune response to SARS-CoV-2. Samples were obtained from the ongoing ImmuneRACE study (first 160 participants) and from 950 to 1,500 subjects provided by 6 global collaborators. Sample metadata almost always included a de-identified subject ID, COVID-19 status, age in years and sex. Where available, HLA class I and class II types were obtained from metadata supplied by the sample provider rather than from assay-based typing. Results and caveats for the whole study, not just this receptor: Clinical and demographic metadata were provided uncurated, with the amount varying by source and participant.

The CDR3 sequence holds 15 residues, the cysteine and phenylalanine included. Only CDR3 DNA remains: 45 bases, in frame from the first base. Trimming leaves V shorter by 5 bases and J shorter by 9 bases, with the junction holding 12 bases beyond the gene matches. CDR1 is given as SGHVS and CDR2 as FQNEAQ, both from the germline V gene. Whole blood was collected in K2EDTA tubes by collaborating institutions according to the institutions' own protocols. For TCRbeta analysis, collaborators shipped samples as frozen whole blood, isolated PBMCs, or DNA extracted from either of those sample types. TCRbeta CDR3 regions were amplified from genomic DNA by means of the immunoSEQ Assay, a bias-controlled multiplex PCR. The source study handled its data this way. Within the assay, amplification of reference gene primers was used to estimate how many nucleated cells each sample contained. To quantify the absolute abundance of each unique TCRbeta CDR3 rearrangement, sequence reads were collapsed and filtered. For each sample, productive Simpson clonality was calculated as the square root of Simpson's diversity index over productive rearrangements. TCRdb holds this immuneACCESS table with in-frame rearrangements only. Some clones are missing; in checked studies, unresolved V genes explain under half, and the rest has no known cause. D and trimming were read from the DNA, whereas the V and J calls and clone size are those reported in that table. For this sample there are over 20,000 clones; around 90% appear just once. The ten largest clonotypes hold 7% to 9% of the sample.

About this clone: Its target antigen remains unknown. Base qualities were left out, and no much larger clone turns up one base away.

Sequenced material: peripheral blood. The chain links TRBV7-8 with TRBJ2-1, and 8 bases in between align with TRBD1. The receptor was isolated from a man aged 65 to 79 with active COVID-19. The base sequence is TGTGCCAGCAGCCAGAGGGACAGGTCAGGCGGTGAGCAGTTCTTC. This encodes CASSQRDRSGGEQFF.